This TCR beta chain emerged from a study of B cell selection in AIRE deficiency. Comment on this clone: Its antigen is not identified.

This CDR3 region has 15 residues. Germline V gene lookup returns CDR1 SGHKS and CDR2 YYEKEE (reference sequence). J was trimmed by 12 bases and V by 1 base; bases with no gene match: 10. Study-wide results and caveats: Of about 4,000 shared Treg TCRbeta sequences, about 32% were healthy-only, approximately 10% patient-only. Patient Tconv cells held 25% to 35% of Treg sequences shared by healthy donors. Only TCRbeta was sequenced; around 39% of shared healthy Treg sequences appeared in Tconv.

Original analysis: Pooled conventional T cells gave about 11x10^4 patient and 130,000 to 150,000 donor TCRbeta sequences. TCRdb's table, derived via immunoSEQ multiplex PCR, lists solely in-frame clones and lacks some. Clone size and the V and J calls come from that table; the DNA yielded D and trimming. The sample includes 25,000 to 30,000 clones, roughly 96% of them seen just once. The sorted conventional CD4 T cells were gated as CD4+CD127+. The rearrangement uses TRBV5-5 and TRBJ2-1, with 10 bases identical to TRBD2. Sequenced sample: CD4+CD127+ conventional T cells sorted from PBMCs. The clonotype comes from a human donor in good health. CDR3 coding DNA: TGTGCCAGCAGCTTGCCCAGCGGGGGGGTTCAGGGGCAGTTCTTC. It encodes CASSLPSGGVQGQFF. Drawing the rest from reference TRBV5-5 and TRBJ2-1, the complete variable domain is DAGVTQSPTHLIKTRGQQVTLRCSPISGHKSVSWYQQVLGQGPQFIFQYYEKEERGRGNFPDRFSARQFPNYSSELNVNALLLGDSALYLCASSLPSGGVQGQFFGPGTRLTVL.